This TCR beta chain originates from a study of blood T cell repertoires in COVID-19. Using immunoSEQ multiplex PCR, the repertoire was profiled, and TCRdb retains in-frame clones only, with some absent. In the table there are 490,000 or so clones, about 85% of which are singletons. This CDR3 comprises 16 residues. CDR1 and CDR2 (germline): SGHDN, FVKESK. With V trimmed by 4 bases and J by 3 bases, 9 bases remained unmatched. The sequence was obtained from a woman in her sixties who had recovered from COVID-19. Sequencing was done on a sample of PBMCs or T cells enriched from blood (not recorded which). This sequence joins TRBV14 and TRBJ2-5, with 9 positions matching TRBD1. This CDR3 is CASSLLGQGGKETQYF. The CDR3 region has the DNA TGTGCCAGCAGCCTACTGGGACAGGGAGGGAAAGAGACCCAGTACTTC.